This T cell receptor (beta chain) was observed in a study of OX40 agonist ivuxolimab in advanced cancers. Study results and caveats: The CD4+ and CD8+ T cells in the blood had expanded clonally by week 6 at 0.1 to 3.0 mg/kg. More expanded clones were seen, on average, in CD8+ T cells than in CD4+.

Only in-frame clones appear in the TCRdb table, and some are missing; sequencing was by immunoSEQ multiplex PCR. The sample includes approximately 60,000 clones, approximately 80% of them seen just once. As for this clone: The antigen remains unidentified.

Trimming removed 1 base from V and 5 bases from J, with 8 bases in between. CDR1 is LGHNA and CDR2 is YSLEER in the germline V gene. CDR3 length: 13 amino acids. Here the sequenced sample was CD4+ or CD8+ T cells sorted from blood, taken in a trial of the OX40 agonist ivuxolimab. This receptor was obtained from an adult with an advanced solid tumor such as melanoma, head and neck, liver or kidney cancer. V and J are TRBV4-3 and TRBJ2-5, with D possibly being TRBD1 (6 bases). As DNA, the CDR3 is TGCGCCAGCAGCCAAGCCCAGGGGGAGACCCAGTACTTC. It translates to CASSQAQGETQYF.